This TCR beta chain was documented in a study of T cells in Graves' hyperthyroidism and ophthalmopathy (dated by TCRdb to the late 2010s). Context from the whole study: Peripheral blood samples were taken at initial diagnosis, before any treatment was given. To identify distinguishing TCR V-J signatures, a discovery cohort of some 99 patients was used, comprising fewer than 45 with Graves' ophthalmopathy and some 60 with stable Graves' hyperthyroidism. An independent validation cohort of about 20 hyperthyroidism patients and 17 patients who later progressed to ophthalmopathy tested prospective prediction of ophthalmopathy. The 90 to 100 discovery patients were randomly split 7:3 into training and test sets. Thyroid tissue and blood T-cell repertoires from six Graves' hyperthyroidism patients were also compared in the study. After blood sampling, hyperthyroidism patients were treated with methimazole at a starting dose of 30 mg daily, and ophthalmopathy patients were treated with high-dose intravenous methylprednisolone. According to the paper, TCR Vbeta CDR3 sequencing was carried out on around 140 peripheral blood samples, which came from 40 to 45 ophthalmopathy, under 80 hyperthyroidism and about 17 progressor patients. Study-wide findings and limitations: Ophthalmopathy was separated from stable hyperthyroidism by a 13 V-J signature model, with approximately 86% sensitivity and 81% to 83% specificity obtained in cross-validation and 80%/75% obtained in testing. No statistical method was used to set the sample size in advance, and investigators knew the group allocation. Blood samples also contained most of the expanded thyroid clonotypes (frequency above 0.001), which suggests that blood repertoires may reflect thyroid immune responses. In validation, progression to ophthalmopathy was predicted by the model with around 70% sensitivity and around 75% specificity, a median of approximately 6.5 months before onset.

TCR beta CDR3 regions were amplified from RNA transcripts. A first-round RT-PCR of the TCR CDR3 used the HTBI primer set with the Qiagen OneStep RT-PCR kit. Libraries were constructed in a second round of multiplex PCR, after which size selection and purification were performed. Libraries were sequenced paired-end with 100 bp reads on an Illumina HiSeq2000. The paper's data handling went like this. Raw data were processed with SOAPnuke, discarding reads with adapters, uncalled bases, mean Phred below 15, or no exact constant-primer or identifier match. COPE v1.2.5 was used to merge high-quality paired reads, and clonotypes were defined as unique nucleotide sequences. MiTCR v1.1 was used to align the clonotypes against IMGT TRBV, TRBD and TRBJ reference segments. Analysis was restricted to V-J combinations with a frequency above 0.0001, which covered over 98% of repertoires. A TCS score was defined as the ratio of F50 (clonal expansion) to E x V (chaos), with BLOSUM62-based TCRdist applied between CDR3 peptides within each V-J. Welch's t-statistics and random forest reduced fewer than 550 V-J features to around 14, which were used in a naive Bayes classifier (R e1071). TCRdb handled the public reads itself, with Q25 trimming in fastp and clone calling in MiXCR, and kept productive beta chains. Every entry covers one CDR3 protein and lists the most common genes and DNA from its rows. TCRdb's processing, not the authors' own work, is the source of the V and J calls. Present in this sample are some 300,000 distinct CDR3 sequences, about 14% of which were seen just once. Approximately 7.8% of the sample rests with the top ten.

Taken from the germline V gene, the CDR1 and CDR2 loops are SGHTA and FQGNSA. Including cysteine and phenylalanine, the CDR3 has 14 amino acids. The only DNA kept is the CDR3, 42 bases in frame from the first base. V is cut back by 5 bases and J by 9 bases, with 7 bases in the junction unmatched. Hyperthyroidism patients were aged 18 to 65 years and newly diagnosed, with disease duration of less than 2 months. Exclusion was applied to patients with uncontrolled infections, other autoimmune diseases, pregnancy or lactation. Clinical symptoms, serum thyroxine and TRAb, thyroid ultrasound, and orbital computed tomography formed the basis for the diagnoses. Blood from progressor patients was drawn when they were first diagnosed with hyperthyroidism, before any ophthalmopathy symptoms appeared. PBMCs were separated from over 9 ml of fresh peripheral blood using Ficoll-Paque density gradient centrifugation. Progressor patients were defined as those initially diagnosed with Graves' hyperthyroidism in whom ophthalmopathy developed during follow-up. Trizol reagent was used to extract total RNA, and RNA quality was then checked on an Agilent 2100 Bioanalyzer.

This clonotype was detected many times. Its antigen is unknown. No per-base quality is available; no much larger clone lies one base away. The receptor was derived from a woman between 25 and 40 years old with Graves' hyperthyroidism that later progressed to Graves' ophthalmopathy. The chain employs TRBV7-2 and TRBJ2-4, with 10 junctional bases fitting TRBD1. Input material: blood. The CDR3 loop reads CASSQGQGRGIQYF. At the DNA level, the sequence is TGTGCCAGCAGCCAGGGACAGGGGAGGGGCATTCAGTACTTC. With the portions outside the CDR3 filled from the reference TRBV7-2 and TRBJ2-4 genes, the complete variable region becomes GAGVSQSPSNKVTEKGKDVELRCDPISGHTALYWYRQSLGQGLEFLIYFQGNSAPDKSGLPSDRFSAERTGGSVSTLTIQRTQQEDSAVYLCASSQGQGRGIQYFGAGTRLSVL.